This TCR beta chain was documented in a study of blood T cell repertoires in COVID-19. TCRdb keeps only in-frame clones here, not all; method: immunoSEQ multiplex PCR. The sample holds 200,000 or so clones; about 87% are singletons and the top ten take over 2%. The CDR3 length is 12 residues. With 7 bases clipped from V and 3 bases from J, the junction kept 5 bases outside the gene matches. The V gene's germline CDR1 is SQVTM and CDR2 ANQGSEA. This clonotype originated in a woman aged 40 to 50 with acute COVID-19. The specimen was PBMCs or T cells enriched from blood (not recorded which). J is TRBJ1-2 and V is TRBV29-1; 7 positions agree with TRBD1. CDR3 residues: CSGNTGDYGYTF. The CDR3 DNA reads TGCAGCGGCAACACAGGGGACTATGGCTACACCTTC.